Below, one T cell receptor beta chain is given with its context. Its antigen remains undetermined. There are no base qualities to consult, and no much larger clone falls within one base. The data derive from a study of T-cell memory formation after mild COVID-19 (dated by TCRdb to the early 2020s). A note on the overall study: TCR sequence clusters from the two donors were largely donor specific. Longitudinal TCRalpha and TCRbeta repertoire sequencing tracked T-cell clones expanding and contracting after mild COVID-19 in a couple of donors. Two young, previously healthy adult volunteers, one female and one male, were included in the cohort.

The V end gives up 6 bases and the J end 0 bases, leaving 30 bases in the junction not matched to a gene. The CDR3 goes from the cysteine to the phenylalanine over 23 residues. Only the CDR3 DNA is retained, 69 bases long and in frame from the first base. Paper-wide results and their limitations: Contracting CD4+ clones were found mainly in CM and EM memory subsets, while CD8+ clones were enriched in EMRA. The study covered only a couple of mild cases, and larger cohorts including severe cases with pre-infection samples were considered necessary. The detection of some responding clones in pre-infection memory suggests that pre-existing cross-reactive memory T cells joined the SARS-CoV-2 response. Whether the second-wave clones peaking on day 37 were SARS-CoV-2 specific was not confirmed. From day 15 to 85, contracting clones showed balanced CD4/CD8 phenotypes, whereas a second wave of clones that expanded from day 15 to 37 leaned towards CD4+.

PBMCs were isolated by Ficoll-Paque density gradient centrifugation. Sequencing instrument: Illumina NovaSeq 6000. cDNA libraries for TCRalpha and TCRbeta were prepared by 5'RACE using constant-segment primers, with sample barcodes and unique molecular identifiers added. Trizol reagent was used to extract RNA from every sample. The libraries were amplified in two PCR steps, and the second step added a second sample barcode and Illumina TruSeq adapters. Sequencing of the libraries was done on an Illumina NovaSeq, producing 2 x 150 bp paired-end reads. The original pipeline was this. Demultiplexing of reads and collapsing into UMI-guided consensus sequences were performed with migec v1.2.7. With mixcr v2.1.11, UMI consensuses were aligned to TRA and TRB V and J templates and assembled into clonotypes. Expanded or contracted clonotypes were those called significant by both edgeR and NoisET, with noise models trained on biological replicates. For edgeR calls, the cutoffs were a false discovery rate-adjusted p below 0.01 and a log2 fold-change threshold of 1. As an exploratory analysis of dynamics, max-normalized trajectories of the 1000 most abundant clonotypes were examined by PCA with hierarchical clustering. The CD4 or CD8 phenotype of responding clones was assigned using the separately sequenced CD4+ and CD8+ repertoires. The public reads were reanalyzed by TCRdb: fastp trimming at Q25, MiXCR alignment, in-frame beta chains only. Every entry covers one CDR3 protein and lists the most common genes and DNA from its rows. The V and J calls were not made by the authors but by TCRdb's processing. The sample table holds 300,000 to 350,000 distinct CDR3 sequences, of which 10% to 15% were seen once. 20% to 25% of the sample rests with the top ten.

The sample taken for sequencing was PBMCs or a T cell subset sorted from them (not recorded which). This sequence uses TRBV23-1 and TRBJ2-3; 7 central nucleotides agree with TRBD2. TRBV23-1 is an ORF, and what it does is uncertain. The receptor was derived from a man aged 18-30 years who had mild COVID-19 (a few samples of this study predate the infection). The sample titles of this study are shuffled in the database, so cell type and time point are left out; the donor was told from shared clones. The DNA reads as follows: TGCGCCAGCAGGCAAGGGTGGCTAGCGGAGGCTAACCTCTCACGTATTAGCACAGATACGCAGTATTTT. It codes for CASRQGWLAEANLSRISTDTQYF.